The 17 T cell receptor beta chains reported below all come from one sample, sequenced in a study of T cell responses to AZD1222 COVID-19 vaccine (dated by TCRdb to about 2021). Preparation of the library involved the immunoSEQ multiplex PCR assay. Not all clones reach the TCRdb copy of this immuneACCESS table, which keeps in-frame sequences only. Checked studies attribute under half of the gap to unresolved V genes and leave the rest unexplained. The sample table lists more than 75,000 clones, roughly 90% of them with a count of one. Of the sample, approximately 30% falls within the top ten clones. This specimen's time point label, per the study, means: baseline before first vaccination. The sequencing here drew on peripheral blood, taken on day 0 of AZD1222 vaccination. The receptors here all came from an adult in good health.

The chain employs TRBV23-1 and TRBJ1-2; D not resolved. TRBV23-1 is given ORF status, its function remaining uncertain. V was clipped by 0 bases and J by 4 bases, with 18 bases between them. This CDR3 has 17 amino acids. The CDR3 sequence is CASSQSGRRWTIYGYTF. CDR3 nucleotide sequence: TGCGCCAGCAGTCAATCCGGCAGAAGGTGGACGATCTATGGCTACACCTTC.

The chain couples TRBV5-1 to TRBJ2-3; 8 positions agree with TRBD2. CDR3 length: 15 amino acids. V lost 0 bases and J lost 4; bases outside the gene matches: 4. The germline gives CDR1 SGHRS, CDR2 YFSETQ. In DNA, the CDR3 is TGCGCCAGCAGCTTGGGCCCGGGAGGGGCAGATACGCAGTATTTT. Translated, it gives CASSLGPGGADTQYF.

This clone was seen only once. The chain couples TRBV19 to TRBJ1-5; D gene unclear. The CDR3 contains 14 residues. Germline lookup yields CDR1 LNHDA and CDR2 SQIVND (reference sequence). Trimming took off 7 bases at V and 7 bases at J, with 17 bases between the two ends. Here the CDR3 reads CASIGRPGGQPQHF. DNA of the CDR3: TGTGCCAGTATTGGGAGACCCGGAGGGCAGCCCCAGCATTTT.

The J gene is TRBJ2-7, the V gene TRBV19; D may be TRBD1 or TRBD2 (5 bases each). This CDR3 spans 14 amino acids. The germline CDR1 and CDR2 sequences are LNHDA and SQIVND (reference sequence). The CDR3 loop is CAAKTPGRECEQYF. CDR3 DNA sequence: TGTGCTGCCAAGACCCCGGGACGGGAATGCGAGCAGTACTTC. Combining the CDR3 with reference TRBV19 and TRBJ2-7 gives the whole variable domain DGGITQSPKYLFRKEGQNVTLSCEQNLNHDAMYWYRQDPGQGLRLIYYSQIVNDFQKGDIAEGYSVSREKKESFPLTVTSAQKNPTAFYLCAAKTPGRECEQYFGPGTRLTVT.

The rearrangement links TRBV19 to TRBJ1-5; 11 nucleotides agree with TRBD1. This CDR3 spans 17 amino acids. The germline CDR1 and CDR2 sequences are LNHDA and SQIVND (reference sequence). V was pared by 7 bases and J by 1 base, with 9 bases of the junction left unmatched. CDR3 sequence: CASNRDRGSRSNQPQHF. The CDR3 bases are TGTGCCAGTAACCGGGACAGGGGGTCTAGAAGCAATCAGCCCCAGCATTTT.

The CDR3 coding sequence is TGTGCCAGCAAATGGGACGGAAACAATGAGCAGTTCTTC. Translated: CASKWDGNNEQFF. The chain employs TRBV2 and TRBJ2-1; D possibly matches TRBD1 or TRBD2 (5 bases each). The CDR3 loop spans 13 amino acids. V was shortened by 7 bases and J by 5 bases, with 12 bases between the two germline ends. Germline V gene data show CDR1 as SNHLY and CDR2 as FYNNEI.

The chain uses TRBV20-1 and TRBJ2-1; D gene uncertain. The length of the CDR3 is 16 residues. The germline V and J ends were trimmed by 3 bases and 3 bases, with 18 bases remaining between them. Per germline, CDR1 DFQATT and CDR2 SNEGSKA (reference sequence). CDR3 residues: CSASPLTKLNYNEQFF. CDR3 DNA: TGCAGTGCTAGTCCCCTCACTAAGCTGAACTACAATGAGCAGTTCTTC.

CDR3 in amino acids: CASRRPPTGTSYGYTF. The CDR3 DNA reads TGTGCCAGCAGACGACCACCTACCGGGACATCCTATGGCTACACCTTC. J is TRBJ1-2 and V is TRBV28; perhaps TRBD1 as D (6 bases). Trimming shortened V by 6 bases and J by 4 bases, and 21 bases separated the two germline ends. Germline V gene data show CDR1 as MDHEN and CDR2 as SYDVKM. CDR3 length: 16 amino acids.

The J gene is TRBJ2-3, the V gene TRBV11-2, with D perhaps matching TRBD1 or TRBD2 (6 bases each). The CDR3 has 17 amino acids. Germline CDR1 reads SGHAT; CDR2 reads FQNNGV. V dropped 4 bases and J dropped 9 bases, with 26 bases sitting between them. The CDR3 here is CASSWGRGKSPIGTQYF. The CDR3, as DNA: TGTGCCAGCAGCTGGGGGCGGGGCAAATCCCCGATCGGCACGCAGTATTTT. Full variable domain (missing parts from reference TRBV11-2 and TRBJ2-3): EAGVAQSPRYKIIEKRQSVAFWCNPISGHATLYWYQQILGQGPKLLIQFQNNGVVDDSQLPKDRFSAERLKGVDSTLKIQPAKLEDSAVYLCASSWGRGKSPIGTQYFGPGTRLTVL.

The chain uses TRBV6-2 or TRBV6-3 and TRBJ2-4; 8 bases are a match to TRBD2. The CDR3 is 18 amino acids. V shed 5 bases, J shed 1 base, and the junction held 13 bases outside the gene matches. CDR1 and CDR2 from the germline V gene are MNHEY and SVGEGT. Here the CDR3 reads CASSLMSPGGEAKNIQYF. CDR3 DNA: TGTGCCAGCAGTCTAATGAGCCCGGGAGGGGAGGCCAAAAACATTCAGTACTTC.

V is TRBV9 and J is TRBJ1-1; D is unresolved. Germline V gene lookup returns CDR1 SGDLS and CDR2 YYNGEE. The V end lost 1 base, the J end lost 3 bases, and 13 bases lay between the germline ends. CDR3 length equals 15 residues. The CDR3, as DNA: TGTGCCAGCAGCGTAACCCCTAGTAGGGACACTGAAGCTTTCTTT. Protein product: CASSVTPSRDTEAFF.

This clone was seen once. The V gene is TRBV25-1, the J gene TRBJ2-5; 12 nucleotides agree with TRBD2. V shed 2 bases and J 4 bases; nucleotides not matched to a gene: 5. Germline CDR1 reads MGHDK; CDR2 reads SYGVNS. This CDR3 is 16 amino acids long. CDR3 loop: CASSELAGGVGETQYF. CDR3 DNA sequence: TGTGCCAGCAGTGAACTAGCGGGAGGGGTGGGAGAGACCCAGTACTTC.

The V call is TRBV13, the J call TRBJ2-5, with D unresolved. Trimming shortened V by 1 base and J by 1 base, and 4 bases separated the two germline ends. Germline V gives CDR1 PRHDT, CDR2 FYEKMQ (reference sequence). CDR3 length: 13 amino acids. CDR3 nucleotide sequence: TGTGCCAGCAGCTTAGCAGCCCAAGAGACCCAGTACTTC. Translated, it gives CASSLAAQETQYF.

V usage is TRBV7-3 and J usage is TRBJ2-1; TRBD2 might be the D (6 bases). The V gene lost 4 bases and the J gene lost 9 bases, with 16 bases spanning the gap. The CDR3 loop spans 14 amino acids. CDR1 is SGHTA and CDR2 is FQGTGA in the germline V gene. CDR3 residues: CASSSGTPPPEQFF. DNA of the CDR3: TGTGCCAGCAGCTCCGGGACTCCTCCACCTGAGCAGTTCTTC.

The chain carries TRBV27 and TRBJ1-1, with D hard to call. This CDR3 is 12 amino acids long. Germline V CDR1 and CDR2: MNHEY, SMNVEV (reference sequence). With 3 bases removed from V and 8 bases from J, the gap between germline ends came to 10 bases. The CDR3 region is CASSLGSGEAFF. The CDR3 DNA reads as TGTGCCAGCAGTTTGGGGTCTGGGGAAGCTTTCTTT.

The genes are TRBV19 and TRBJ1-5; D remains ambiguous. CDR3 size: 13 residues. V was shortened by 6 bases and J by 7 bases, with 13 bases between the two germline ends. Germline values: CDR1 LNHDA, CDR2 SQIVND (reference sequence). CDR3: CASSDRPQQPQHF. DNA of the CDR3: TGTGCCAGTAGCGACCGACCCCAACAGCCCCAGCATTTT.

DNA for the CDR3: TGTGCCAGCTGTACACGGACAGGGTCCTGCGAGCAGTACTTC. Its protein is CASCTRTGSCEQYF. The rearrangement joins TRBV21-1 to TRBJ2-7; the D call TRBD1 from the table was never checked on the DNA. TRBV21-1 is classified as a pseudogene. The CDR3 spans 14 residues.